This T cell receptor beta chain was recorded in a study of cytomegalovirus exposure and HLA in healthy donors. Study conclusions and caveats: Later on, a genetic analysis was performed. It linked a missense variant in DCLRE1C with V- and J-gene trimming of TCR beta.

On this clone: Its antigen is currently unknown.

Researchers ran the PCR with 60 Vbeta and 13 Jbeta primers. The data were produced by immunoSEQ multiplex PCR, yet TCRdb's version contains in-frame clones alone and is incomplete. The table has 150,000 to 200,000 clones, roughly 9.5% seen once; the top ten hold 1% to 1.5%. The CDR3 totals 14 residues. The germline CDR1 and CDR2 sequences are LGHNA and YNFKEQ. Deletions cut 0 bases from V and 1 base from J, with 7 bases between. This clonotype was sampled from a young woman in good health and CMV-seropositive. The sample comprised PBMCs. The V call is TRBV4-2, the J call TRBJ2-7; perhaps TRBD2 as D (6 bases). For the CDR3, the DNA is TGTGCCAGCAGCCAAGAGACTAGATCCTACGAGCAGTACTTC. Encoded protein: CASSQETRSYEQYF.